A selection of T cell receptor beta chains follows, all from one sample in a study of shared clonotypes between healthy human individuals. Only in-frame clones appear in the TCRdb table, and some are missing; sequencing was by immunoSEQ multiplex PCR. Of 2 million to 2.5 million clones in the sample, about 95% were seen once. The source material was naive CD8+ T cells sorted from blood. Every receptor here comes from a man aged 18 to 29 in good health. CDR3s include the opening cysteine and the closing phenylalanine or tryptophan. Fields, in order: CDR3 protein, V gene, J gene.

CDR3 protein: CASSQEWGEQPQHF; V gene: TRBV4-3; J gene: TRBJ1-5
CDR3 protein: CASSLFLAGGNEQFF; V gene: TRBV27; J gene: TRBJ2-1
CDR3 protein: CASSGNPFYGYTF; V gene: TRBV27; J gene: TRBJ1-2
CDR3 protein: CASRIEGLYQPQHF; V gene: TRBV19; J gene: TRBJ1-5
CDR3 protein: CASSVSGTIDSPLHF; V gene: TRBV5-4; J gene: TRBJ1-6
CDR3 protein: CASSWTGGNSPLHF; V gene: TRBV27; J gene: TRBJ1-6
CDR3 protein: CASSLGRTGSTDTQYF; V gene: TRBV7-2; J gene: TRBJ2-3
CDR3 protein: CASSQVGQGANSPLHF; V gene: TRBV14; J gene: TRBJ1-6
CDR3 protein: CASRDSYGYTF; V gene: TRBV6-1; J gene: TRBJ1-2
CDR3 protein: CASSQANYGYTF; V gene: TRBV25-1; J gene: TRBJ1-2
CDR3 protein: CASSESGVAGPPDQETQYF; V gene: TRBV10-2; J gene: TRBJ2-5
CDR3 protein: CASSLVWEPGETQYF; V gene: TRBV5-1; J gene: TRBJ2-5
CDR3 protein: CASSQERVGSYEQYF; V gene: TRBV4-1; J gene: TRBJ2-7
CDR3 protein: CASSLEGGPDTQYF; V gene: TRBV7-9; J gene: TRBJ2-3